The 26 T cell receptor beta chains given below trace back to one sample, sequenced in a study of blood T cells in healthy people across ages. Through a sample-barcoded 5' primer and a J-beta primer mix, a second PCR was run for roughly 6 to 12 cycles. One entry per CDR3 protein, called by TCRdb with MiXCR from the 5' RACE reads. In the table there are approximately 800,000 distinct CDR3 sequences, roughly 25% of which are singletons. These data were likewise used in another study, on T cells of mothers and their children.

Sequencing was done on a sample of blood. These TCRs come from a boy younger than 18 in good health.

This clonotype was seen a few times. This rearrangement joins TRBV12-3 or TRBV12-4 to TRBJ2-3; D perhaps matches TRBD1 (5 bases). The CDR3 loop spans 14 amino acids. V was cut by 3 bases and J by 8 bases, with 15 bases left in between. The CDR3 nucleotides read TGTGCCAGCAGTTTCGGGCAGGGATTTGGTACGCAGTATTTT. As protein: CASSFGQGFGTQYF.

The chain employs TRBV30 and TRBJ2-2; D gene ambiguous. Trimming took 0 bases from V and 2 from J, leaving 7 bases between them. Per germline, CDR1 GTSNPN and CDR2 SVGIG (reference sequence). The CDR3 is made up of 14 amino acids. The CDR3 here is CAWSVIPNTGELFF. In DNA, the CDR3 is TGTGCCTGGAGTGTCATCCCTAACACCGGGGAGCTGTTTTTT.

This chain connects TRBV7-2 to TRBJ2-3, with TRBD2 identical over 16 bases. Germline assignment: CDR1 SGHTA and CDR2 FQGNSA. Trimming took 6 bases from V and 4 from J; bases not matched to a gene: 28. There are 24 residues in the CDR3. CDR3 sequence: CASRFNPQVPGTSGGAYSPDTQYF. The CDR3 nucleotides are TGTGCCAGCAGGTTCAACCCCCAAGTCCCCGGGACTAGCGGGGGGGCCTATAGTCCAGATACGCAGTATTTT.

V usage is TRBV7-6 and J usage is TRBJ2-7; 8 bases are shared with TRBD1. With 5 bases clipped from V and 6 bases from J, the junction kept 9 bases outside the gene matches. CDR1 is SGHVS, CDR2 FNYEAQ, per germline. CDR3 length: 14 amino acids. The CDR3 region is CASSQETGVVEQYF. CDR3 DNA sequence: TGTGCCAGCAGCCAAGAGACAGGGGTGGTCGAGCAGTACTTC.

The chain recombines TRBV20-1 with TRBJ1-4; D not certain. Germline loops: CDR1 DFQATT, CDR2 SNEGSKA (reference sequence). V gave up 3 bases and J gave up 13 bases, with 18 bases separating them. This CDR3 has 13 amino acids. Written as DNA, the CDR3 is TGCAGTGCTAGGTCTGCCCTGGGTGGTGGACTGTTTTTT. Encoded protein: CSARSALGGGLFF.

The chain recombines TRBV2 with TRBJ2-5, with D maybe TRBD1 (5 bases). This CDR3 is built from 12 residues. V was shortened by 9 bases and J by 2 bases, with 10 bases between the two germline ends. Germline V gene data show CDR1 as SNHLY and CDR2 as FYNNEI. The CDR3 region has the DNA TGTGCCAGAAGGGGCCCACAAGAGACCCAGTACTTC. It specifies CARRGPQETQYF. The full variable domain, rest sourced from reference TRBV2 and TRBJ2-5, is EPEVTQTPSHQVTQMGQEVILRCVPISNHLYFYWYRQILGQKVEFLVSFYNNEISEKSEIFDDQFSVERPDGSNFTLKIRSTKLEDSAMYFCARRGPQETQYFGPGTRLLVL.

This clonotype was recorded a few times. The chain is built from TRBV7-9 and TRBJ2-5; 7 bases are shared with TRBD1. The J call may be faulty, since TRBJ2-1 better matches the DNA end. Looked up from germline, CDR1 is SEHNR and CDR2 is FQNEAQ (reference sequence). The CDR3 runs to 13 residues. Here the CDR3 reads CASSFRSGTDQFF. In nucleotides, the CDR3 is TGTGCCAGCAGCTTCCGATCCGGGACAGACCAGTTCTTC.

This clonotype turned up a few times. V is TRBV9 and J is TRBJ2-1, with 7 nucleotides matching TRBD1. The germline V gene encodes CDR1 SGDLS and CDR2 YYNGEE. This CDR3 has 15 amino acids. V shed 3 bases and J 0 bases; nucleotides not matched to a gene: 3. CDR3 in amino acids: CASSGTGDSYNEQFF. As DNA, the CDR3 is TGTGCCAGCAGCGGGACAGGCGACTCCTACAATGAGCAGTTCTTC.

The table lists this clonotype with a few counts. This chain uses TRBV27 with TRBJ2-3; 9 bases fit TRBD2. The germline gives CDR1 MNHEY, CDR2 SMNVEV (reference sequence). V lost 2 bases to trimming and J lost 0 bases; unmatched junction nucleotides: 12. The CDR3 loop spans 19 amino acids. The CDR3: CASSLSHLAGIASTDTQYF. CDR3 DNA sequence: TGTGCCAGCAGTTTAAGTCACCTAGCGGGGATTGCAAGCACAGATACGCAGTATTTT.

This clonotype appeared many times. V gene TRBV5-1 combines with J gene TRBJ2-5; D uncertain. This CDR3 contains 14 residues. V lost 1 base to trimming and J lost 1 base, with 8 bases between them. The germline V gene has CDR1 SGHRS and CDR2 YFSETQ. The CDR3 DNA follows: TGCGCCAGCAGCTTGATGGGCCCCCAAGAGACCCAGTACTTC. This translates into CASSLMGPQETQYF. Looking up the rest from reference TRBV5-1 and TRBJ2-5 gives the full variable domain: KAGVTQTPRYLIKTRGQQVTLSCSPISGHRSVSWYQQTPGQGLQFLFEYFSETQRNKGNFPGRFSGRQFSNSRSEMNVSTLELGDSALYLCASSLMGPQETQYFGPGTRLLVL.

V and J are TRBV28 and TRBJ2-7; D perhaps matches TRBD1 (5 bases). Trimming removed 5 bases from V and 5 bases from J, with 16 bases in between. In germline, CDR1 is MDHEN, CDR2 SYDVKM. The CDR3 is 14 residues long. In DNA form, the CDR3 reads TGTGCCAGCAGTGTAAGACAGTTTGATCACGAGCAGTACTTC. It is translated as CASSVRQFDHEQYF.

This clonotype was detected only a few times. The V and J genes are TRBV29-1 and TRBJ2-3; TRBD1 might be the D (5 bases). The V gene lost 5 bases and the J gene lost 1 base, with 13 bases spanning the gap. Germline lookup yields CDR1 SQVTM and CDR2 ANQGSEA. The CDR3 runs to 14 residues. CDR3 amino acids: CSVTGTGRTDTQYF. CDR3 in DNA: TGCAGCGTTACAGGCACGGGTCGCACAGATACGCAGTATTTT.

This clonotype was seen only a few times. This chain uses TRBV6-2 or TRBV6-3 with TRBJ2-7, with D perhaps matching TRBD2 (5 bases). CDR1 is MNHEY and CDR2 is SVGEGT in the germline V gene. Deletions cut 11 bases from V and 5 bases from J, with 22 bases between. This CDR3 is 14 amino acids long. CDR3 sequence (DNA): TGTGCCTGCTCCAGAGGGATAAACGGCCACGAGCAGTACTTC. This gives the protein CACSRGINGHEQYF.

The chain has TRBV2 and TRBJ2-1; D not resolved. Germline assignment: CDR1 SNHLY and CDR2 FYNNEI. CDR3 size: 12 residues. Trimming cost V 6 bases and J 5 bases, with 8 bases left between them. The CDR3 sequence: CASRPRNNEQFF. Written as DNA, the CDR3 is TGTGCCAGCAGGCCCAGAAACAATGAGCAGTTCTTC. The variable domain in full, completed from reference TRBV2 and TRBJ2-1, reads EPEVTQTPSHQVTQMGQEVILRCVPISNHLYFYWYRQILGQKVEFLVSFYNNEISEKSEIFDDQFSVERPDGSNFTLKIRSTKLEDSAMYFCASRPRNNEQFFGPGTRLTVL.

CDR3 DNA: TGCAGTGTTTCAGGGGGGGGGACTGAAGCTTTCTTT. Translating gives CSVSGGGTEAFF. This chain links TRBV20-1 with TRBJ1-1; TRBD1 agrees at 7 bases. This CDR3 is built from 12 residues. Germline V CDR1 and CDR2: DFQATT, SNEGSKA (reference sequence). J lost 5 bases, V lost 7 bases, and 7 bases had no gene match.

This clonotype was counted between two and nine times. This chain connects TRBV14 to TRBJ2-2, with D perhaps matching TRBD1 (5 bases). The V end lost 1 base, the J end lost 4 bases, and 10 bases lay between the germline ends. From germline, CDR1 is SGHDN and CDR2 FVKESK. The CDR3 length is 15 residues. CDR3 DNA sequence: TGTGCCAGCAGCCAAGTCCAGGGTAGCACCGGGGAGCTGTTTTTT. Amino acid sequence: CASSQVQGSTGELFF.

The chain employs TRBV20-1 and TRBJ2-1, with TRBD2 identical over 9 bases. CDR3 size: 13 residues. Germline V gene data show CDR1 as DFQATT and CDR2 as SNEGSKA (reference sequence). Unmatched junction bases numbered 3, after V lost 5 bases and J lost 4 bases. The CDR3 sequence is CSAPSGAYNEQFF. The CDR3 DNA reads as TGCAGTGCTCCTAGCGGGGCTTACAATGAGCAGTTCTTC.

This clonotype was detected many times. The chain recombines TRBV7-8 with TRBJ2-5; D uncertain. From germline, CDR1 is SGHVS and CDR2 FQNEAQ. Trimming removed 0 bases at V and 5 bases at J, with 4 bases between. The CDR3 is made up of 12 amino acids. The chain's CDR3 is CASSLATETQYF. The CDR3 coding sequence is TGTGCCAGCAGCTTAGCGACGGAGACCCAGTACTTC.

This clonotype came up a few times. Compared with germline, one end of the junction differs, possibly owing to a read error. The chain combines TRBV3-1 with TRBJ2-5, with D tentatively TRBD1 (6 bases). The V gene's germline CDR1 is LGHDT and CDR2 YNNKEL (reference sequence). There are 11 residues in the CDR3. The CDR3 coding sequence is TGTGCCAGCAGCCTCACAGGGCCTCGAAAATTC. Protein: CASSLTGPRKF.

CDR3: CASSQDSLAGNTGELFF. CDR3 nucleotides: TGTGCCAGCAGCCAAGATAGCCTAGCGGGAAACACCGGGGAGCTGTTTTTT. The V gene is TRBV4-2, the J gene TRBJ2-2; the match to TRBD2 covers 9 bases. The length of the CDR3 is 17 residues. Germline V gene lookup returns CDR1 LGHNA and CDR2 YNFKEQ. V was pared by 0 bases and J by 2 bases, with 4 bases of the junction left unmatched.

The V call is TRBV7-2, the J call TRBJ2-5; D is undetermined. The J call is in doubt because the DNA end fits TRBJ2-1 better. Germline CDR1 is SGHTA and CDR2 is FQGNSA. This CDR3 contains 12 residues. CDR3 amino acids: CASSLVGVEQFF. The CDR3 region has the DNA TGTGCCAGCAGCTTAGTCGGCGTAGAGCAGTTCTTC.

This rearrangement joins TRBV7-3 to TRBJ2-1; D remains unclear. Germline lookup yields CDR1 SGHTA and CDR2 FQGTGA. The CDR3 extends over 15 amino acids. Trimming pared 2 bases from V and 7 bases from J, leaving 15 bases between. In nucleotides, the CDR3 is TGTGCCAGCAGCTTATACAGCCTATTTGGAAATGAGCAGTTCTTC. As protein: CASSLYSLFGNEQFF.

CDR3 residues: CASSERTPPQETQYF. CDR3 in DNA: TGTGCCAGCAGCGAACGGACCCCACCCCAGGAGACCCAGTACTTC. The chain is built from TRBV7-9 and TRBJ2-5; D is unclear. This CDR3 contains 15 residues. Trimming stripped 5 bases from V and 5 bases from J, with 18 bases between. Germline assignment: CDR1 SEHNR and CDR2 FQNEAQ (reference sequence).

The genes are TRBV9 and TRBJ1-2, with D maybe TRBD1 (6 bases). Germline V CDR1 and CDR2: SGDLS, YYNGEE. Trimming took 4 bases from V and 4 from J, leaving 17 bases between them. The CDR3 loop spans 15 amino acids. CDR3 nucleotide sequence: TGTGCCAGCAGCCCGGGGGCAGGAGTGGGCTATGGCTACACCTTC. This gives the protein CASSPGAGVGYGYTF.

This clonotype was observed at least ten times. The chain is built from TRBV9 and TRBJ2-1; D ambiguous. Between the trimmed V and J ends, which lost 5 bases and 7 bases, there was a span of 10 bases. This CDR3 contains 12 residues. Per germline, CDR1 SGDLS and CDR2 YYNGEE. CDR3 nucleotides: TGTGCCAGCAGTAGATTTCTAAATGAGCAGTTCTTC. Encoded protein: CASSRFLNEQFF. The complete variable domain, with remaining parts taken from reference TRBV9 and TRBJ2-1, reads DSGVTQTPKHLITATGQRVTLRCSPRSGDLSVYWYQQSLDQGLQFLIQYYNGEERAKGNILERFSAQQFPDLHSELNLSSLELGDSALYFCASSRFLNEQFFGPGTRLTVL.

This clonotype appeared a few times. The chain has TRBV20-1 and TRBJ2-3; 11 bases map to TRBD2. V trimming: 4 bases; J trimming: 2 bases; junction bases outside the gene matches: 8. The CDR3 consists of 16 residues. Per the germline V gene, CDR1 is DFQATT and CDR2 is SNEGSKA (reference sequence). CDR3 residues: CSATGASGRPTDTQYF. The CDR3 DNA follows: TGCAGTGCTACAGGGGCTAGCGGGAGGCCCACAGATACGCAGTATTTT.